The clone carrying this T cell receptor (beta chain) was recorded many times. Its cognate antigen is unknown. This specimen belongs to a study of glioma-infiltrating T cells. Study-wide points: Tissue and blood shared very few CDR3 sequences. Gliomas, especially low-grade, showed above-expected tissue-blood divergence; non-neoplastic patients showed below.

Using RNA template, CDR3s of TCR alpha and beta were amplified with iRepertoire arm-PCR. Tissue mRNA or PBMC total RNA, roughly 85-450 ng, went into one-step reverse transcription and amplification. One entry per CDR3 protein results from TCRdb running MiXCR on the multiplex PCR reads. The repertoire holds 100,000 to 150,000 distinct CDR3 sequences, approximately 23% seen once, with 13% to 15% in the top ten. This receptor was obtained from a human donor with low-grade glioma or glioblastoma, undergoing nonglioma brain surgery, or in good health (not recorded which). The sample was glioma tissue, nonneoplastic brain tissue, or PBMCs (not recorded which).

CDR3 protein: CSATTGTSVSYEQYF. The CDR3 DNA reads TGCAGTGCTACAACCGGGACTAGCGTCTCCTACGAGCAGTACTTC. The chain uses TRBV20-1 and TRBJ2-7; TRBD2 aligns across 10 bases. Germline CDR1 is DFQATT and CDR2 is SNEGSKA (reference sequence). CDR3 length: 15 amino acids. V trimming: 4 bases; J trimming: 0 bases; junction bases outside the gene matches: 6.